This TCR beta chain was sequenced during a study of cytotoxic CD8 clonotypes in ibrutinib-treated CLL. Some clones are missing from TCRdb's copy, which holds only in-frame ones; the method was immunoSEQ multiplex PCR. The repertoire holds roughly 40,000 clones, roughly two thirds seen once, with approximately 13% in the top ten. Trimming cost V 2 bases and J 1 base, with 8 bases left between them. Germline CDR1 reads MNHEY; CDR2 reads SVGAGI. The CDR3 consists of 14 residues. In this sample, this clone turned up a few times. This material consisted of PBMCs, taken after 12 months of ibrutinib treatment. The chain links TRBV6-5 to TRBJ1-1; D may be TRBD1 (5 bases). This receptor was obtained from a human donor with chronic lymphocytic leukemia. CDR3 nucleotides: TGTGCCAGCAGTTACGGCAGGGAGAACACTGAAGCTTTCTTT. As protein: CASSYGRENTEAFF.